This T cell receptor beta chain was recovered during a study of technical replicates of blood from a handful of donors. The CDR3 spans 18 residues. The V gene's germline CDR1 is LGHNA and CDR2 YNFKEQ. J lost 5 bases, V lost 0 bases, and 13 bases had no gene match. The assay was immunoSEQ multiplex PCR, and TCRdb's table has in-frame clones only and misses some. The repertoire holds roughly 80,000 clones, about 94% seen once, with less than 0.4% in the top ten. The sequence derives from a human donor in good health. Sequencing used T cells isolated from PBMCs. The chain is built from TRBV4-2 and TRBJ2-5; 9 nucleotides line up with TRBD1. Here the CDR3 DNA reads TGTGCCAGCAGCCAAGATCTGGTGGACAGGGGCAATCACGAGACCCAGTACTTC. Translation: CASSQDLVDRGNHETQYF.